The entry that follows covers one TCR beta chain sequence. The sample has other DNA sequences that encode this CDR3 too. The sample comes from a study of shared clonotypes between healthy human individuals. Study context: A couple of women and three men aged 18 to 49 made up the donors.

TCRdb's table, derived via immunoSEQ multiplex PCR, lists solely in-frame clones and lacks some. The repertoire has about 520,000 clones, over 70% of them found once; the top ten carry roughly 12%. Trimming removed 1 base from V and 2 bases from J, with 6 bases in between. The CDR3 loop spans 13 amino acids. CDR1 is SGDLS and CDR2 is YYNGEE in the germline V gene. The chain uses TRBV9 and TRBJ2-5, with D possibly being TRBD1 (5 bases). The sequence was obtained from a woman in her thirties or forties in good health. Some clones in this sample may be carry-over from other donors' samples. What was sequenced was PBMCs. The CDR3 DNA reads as TGTGCCAGCAGCGTATCAGGGCAAGAGACCCAGTACTTC. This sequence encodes CASSVSGQETQYF. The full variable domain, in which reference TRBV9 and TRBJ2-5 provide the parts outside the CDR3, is DSGVTQTPKHLITATGQRVTLRCSPRSGDLSVYWYQQSLDQGLQFLIQYYNGEERAKGNILERFSAQQFPDLHSELNLSSLELGDSALYFCASSVSGQETQYFGPGTRLLVL.